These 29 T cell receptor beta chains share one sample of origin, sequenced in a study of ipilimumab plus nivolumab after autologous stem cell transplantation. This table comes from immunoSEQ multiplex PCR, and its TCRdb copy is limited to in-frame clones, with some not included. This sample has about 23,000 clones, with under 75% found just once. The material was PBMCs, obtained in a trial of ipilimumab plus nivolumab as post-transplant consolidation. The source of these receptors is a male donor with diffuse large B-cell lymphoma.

The CDR3 is CASAEGQNVYGYTF. In DNA form, the CDR3 reads TGTGCCAGCGCCGAGGGACAGAATGTCTATGGCTACACCTTC. The chain uses TRBV6-1 and TRBJ1-2; TRBD1 agrees at 7 bases. This CDR3 has 14 amino acids. Germline V gives CDR1 MNHNS, CDR2 SASEGT. The junction had 10 bases not matched to a gene; V was cut back by 8 bases and J by 4 bases.

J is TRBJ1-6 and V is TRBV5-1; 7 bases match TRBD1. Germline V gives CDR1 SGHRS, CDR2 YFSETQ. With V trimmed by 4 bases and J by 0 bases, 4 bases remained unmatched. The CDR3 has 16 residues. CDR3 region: CASSKQGSSYNSPLHF. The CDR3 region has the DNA TGCGCCAGCAGCAAACAGGGGAGCTCCTATAATTCACCCCTCCACTTT.

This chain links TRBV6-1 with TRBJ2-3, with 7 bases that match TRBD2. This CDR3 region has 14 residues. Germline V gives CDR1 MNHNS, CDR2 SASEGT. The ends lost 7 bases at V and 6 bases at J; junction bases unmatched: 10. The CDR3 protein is CASIFLAGADTQYF. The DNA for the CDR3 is TGTGCCAGCATCTTCTTGGCGGGAGCGGATACGCAGTATTTT.

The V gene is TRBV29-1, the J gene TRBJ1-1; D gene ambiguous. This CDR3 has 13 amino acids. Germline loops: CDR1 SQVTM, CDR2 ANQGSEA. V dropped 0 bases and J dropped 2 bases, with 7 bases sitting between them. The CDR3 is CSVEEVANTEAFF. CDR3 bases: TGCAGCGTTGAAGAAGTCGCCAACACTGAAGCTTTCTTT.

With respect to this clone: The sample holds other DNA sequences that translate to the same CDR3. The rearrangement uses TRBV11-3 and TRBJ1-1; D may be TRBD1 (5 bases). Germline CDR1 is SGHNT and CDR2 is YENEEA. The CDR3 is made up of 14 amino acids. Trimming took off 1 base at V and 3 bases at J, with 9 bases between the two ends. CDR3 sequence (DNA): TGTGCCAGCAGCTTAGGTCCGGGGGACACTGAAGCTTTCTTT. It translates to CASSLGPGDTEAFF.

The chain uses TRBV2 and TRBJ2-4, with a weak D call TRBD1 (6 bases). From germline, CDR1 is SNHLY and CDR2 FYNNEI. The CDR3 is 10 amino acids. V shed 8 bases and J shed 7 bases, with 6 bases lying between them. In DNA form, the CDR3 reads TGTGCCAGCGGGGGCAACATTCAGTACTTC. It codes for CASGGNIQYF.

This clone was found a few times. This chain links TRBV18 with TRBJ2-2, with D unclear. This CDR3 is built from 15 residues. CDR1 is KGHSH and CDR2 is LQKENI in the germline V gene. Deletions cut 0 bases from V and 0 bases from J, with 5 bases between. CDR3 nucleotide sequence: TGTGCCAGCTCACCACCGGCGGCGAACACCGGGGAGCTGTTTTTT. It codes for CASSPPAANTGELFF.

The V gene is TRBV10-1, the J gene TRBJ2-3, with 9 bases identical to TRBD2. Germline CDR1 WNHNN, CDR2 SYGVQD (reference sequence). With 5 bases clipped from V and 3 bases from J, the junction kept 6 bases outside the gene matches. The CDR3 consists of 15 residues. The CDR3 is CASSTLAGDTDTQYF. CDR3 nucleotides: TGCGCCAGCAGTACCTTAGCGGGGGATACAGATACGCAGTATTTT.

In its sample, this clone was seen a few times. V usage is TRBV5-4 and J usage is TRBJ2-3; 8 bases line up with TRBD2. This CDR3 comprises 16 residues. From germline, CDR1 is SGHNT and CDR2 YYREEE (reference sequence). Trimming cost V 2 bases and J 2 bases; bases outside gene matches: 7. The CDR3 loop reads CASSFWLAGNTDTQYF. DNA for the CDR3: TGTGCCAGCAGCTTCTGGTTAGCGGGGAACACAGATACGCAGTATTTT.

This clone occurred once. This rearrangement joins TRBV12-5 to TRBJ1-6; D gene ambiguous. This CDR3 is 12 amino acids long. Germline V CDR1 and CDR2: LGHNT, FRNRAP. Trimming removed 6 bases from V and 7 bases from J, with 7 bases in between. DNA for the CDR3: TGTGCTAGTGGCCGGATCAATTCACCCCTCCACTTT. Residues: CASGRINSPLHF.

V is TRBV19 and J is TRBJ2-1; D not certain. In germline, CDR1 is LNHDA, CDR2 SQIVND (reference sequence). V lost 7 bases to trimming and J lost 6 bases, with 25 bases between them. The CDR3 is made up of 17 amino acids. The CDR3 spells CASTDASGHVVVNEQFF. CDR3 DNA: TGTGCCAGTACCGATGCAAGTGGGCACGTCGTGGTCAATGAGCAGTTCTTC.

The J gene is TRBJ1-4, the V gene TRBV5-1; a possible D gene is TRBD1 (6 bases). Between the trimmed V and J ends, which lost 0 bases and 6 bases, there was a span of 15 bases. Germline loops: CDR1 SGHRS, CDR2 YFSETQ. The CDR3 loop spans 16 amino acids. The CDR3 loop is CASSLATGIIDEKLFF. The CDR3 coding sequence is TGCGCCAGCAGCTTGGCCACAGGGATTATAGATGAAAAACTGTTTTTT.

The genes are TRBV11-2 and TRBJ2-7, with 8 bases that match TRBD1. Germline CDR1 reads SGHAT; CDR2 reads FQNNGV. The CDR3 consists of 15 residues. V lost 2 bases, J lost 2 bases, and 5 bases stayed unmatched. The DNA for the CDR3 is TGTGCCAGCAGCTTAAGTGGGACAGGCCCCTACGAGCAGTACTTC. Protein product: CASSLSGTGPYEQYF.

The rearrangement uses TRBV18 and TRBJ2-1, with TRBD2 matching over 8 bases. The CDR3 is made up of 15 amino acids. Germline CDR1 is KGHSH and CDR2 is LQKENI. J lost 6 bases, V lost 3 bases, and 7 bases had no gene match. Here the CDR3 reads CASSPGLVEVNEQFF. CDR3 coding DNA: TGTGCCAGCTCACCGGGACTAGTGGAGGTCAATGAGCAGTTCTTC.

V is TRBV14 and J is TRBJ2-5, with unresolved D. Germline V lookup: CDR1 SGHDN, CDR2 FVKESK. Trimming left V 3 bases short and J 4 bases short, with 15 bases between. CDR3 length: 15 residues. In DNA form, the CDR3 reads TGTGCCAGCAGCCACAAGTATCGGGCCGGAGAGACCCAGTACTTC. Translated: CASSHKYRAGETQYF.

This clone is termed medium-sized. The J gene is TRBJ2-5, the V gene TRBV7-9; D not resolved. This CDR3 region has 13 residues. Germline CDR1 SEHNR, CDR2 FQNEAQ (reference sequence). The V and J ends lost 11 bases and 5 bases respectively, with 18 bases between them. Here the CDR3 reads CAALFPGRETQYF. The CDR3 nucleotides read TGTGCCGCGCTGTTTCCGGGTCGGGAGACCCAGTACTTC. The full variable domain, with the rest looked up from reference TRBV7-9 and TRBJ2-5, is DTGVSQNPRHKITKRGQNVTFRCDPISEHNRLYWYRQTLGQGPEFLTYFQNEAQLEKSRLLSDRFSAERPKGSFSTLEIQRTEQGDSAMYLCAALFPGRETQYFGPGTRLLVL.

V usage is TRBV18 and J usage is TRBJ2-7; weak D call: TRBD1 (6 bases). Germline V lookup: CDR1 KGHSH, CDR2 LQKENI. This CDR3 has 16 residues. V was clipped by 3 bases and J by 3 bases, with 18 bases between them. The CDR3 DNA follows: TGTGCCAGCTCACCGTCGACTGTAGGACAGAACTACGAGCAGTACTTC. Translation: CASSPSTVGQNYEQYF.

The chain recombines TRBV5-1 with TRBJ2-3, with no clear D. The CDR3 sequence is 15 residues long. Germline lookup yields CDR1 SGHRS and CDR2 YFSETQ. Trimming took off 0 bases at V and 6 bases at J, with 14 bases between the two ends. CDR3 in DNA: TGCGCCAGCAGCTTGGCCGTTTTCTCCACGGATACGCAGTATTTT. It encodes CASSLAVFSTDTQYF.

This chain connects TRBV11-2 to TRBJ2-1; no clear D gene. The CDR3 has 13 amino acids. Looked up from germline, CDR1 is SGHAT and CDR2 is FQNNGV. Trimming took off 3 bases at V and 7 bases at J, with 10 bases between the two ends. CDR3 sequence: CASSLAGANEQFF. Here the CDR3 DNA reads TGTGCCAGCAGCTTGGCTGGAGCGAATGAGCAGTTCTTC.

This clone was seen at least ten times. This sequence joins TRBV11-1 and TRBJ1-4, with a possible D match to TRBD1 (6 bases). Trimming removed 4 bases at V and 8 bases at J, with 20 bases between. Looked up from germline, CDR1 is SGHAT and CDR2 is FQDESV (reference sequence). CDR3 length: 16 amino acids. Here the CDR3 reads CASSSSRGGFFEKLFF. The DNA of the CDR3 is TGTGCCAGCAGCTCCTCGCGAGGGGGGTTTTTCGAAAAACTGTTTTTT.

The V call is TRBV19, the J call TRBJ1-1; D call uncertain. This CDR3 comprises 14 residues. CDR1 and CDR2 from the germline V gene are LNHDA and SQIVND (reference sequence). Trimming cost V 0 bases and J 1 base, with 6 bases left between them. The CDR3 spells CASSIERGNTEAFF. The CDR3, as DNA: TGTGCCAGTAGTATAGAACGAGGGAACACTGAAGCTTTCTTT.

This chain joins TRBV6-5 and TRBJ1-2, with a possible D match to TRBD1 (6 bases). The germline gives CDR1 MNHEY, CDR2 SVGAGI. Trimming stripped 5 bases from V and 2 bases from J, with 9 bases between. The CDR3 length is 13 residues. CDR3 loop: CASSLGQNYGYTF. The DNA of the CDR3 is TGTGCCAGCAGTCTTGGACAGAACTATGGCTACACCTTC.

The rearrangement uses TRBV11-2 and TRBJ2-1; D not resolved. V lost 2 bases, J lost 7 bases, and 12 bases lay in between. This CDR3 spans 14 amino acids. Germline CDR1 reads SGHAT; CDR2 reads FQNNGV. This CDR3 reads CASSLSHSRNEQFF. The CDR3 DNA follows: TGTGCCAGCAGCTTAAGTCACTCAAGGAATGAGCAGTTCTTC.

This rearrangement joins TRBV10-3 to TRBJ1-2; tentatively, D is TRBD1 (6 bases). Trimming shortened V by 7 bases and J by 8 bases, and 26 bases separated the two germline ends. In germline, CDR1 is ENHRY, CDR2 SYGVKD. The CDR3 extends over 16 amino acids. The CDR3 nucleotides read TGTGCCATCACCGAACCGACAGGCCGAACCAACACAGGCTACACCTTC. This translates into CAITEPTGRTNTGYTF.

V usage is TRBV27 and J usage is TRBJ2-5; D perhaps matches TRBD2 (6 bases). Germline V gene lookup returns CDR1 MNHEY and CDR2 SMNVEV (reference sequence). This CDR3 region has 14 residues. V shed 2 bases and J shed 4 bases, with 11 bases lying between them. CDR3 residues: CASSLVVGGETQYF. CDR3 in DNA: TGTGCCAGCAGTTTAGTTGTGGGGGGAGAGACCCAGTACTTC.

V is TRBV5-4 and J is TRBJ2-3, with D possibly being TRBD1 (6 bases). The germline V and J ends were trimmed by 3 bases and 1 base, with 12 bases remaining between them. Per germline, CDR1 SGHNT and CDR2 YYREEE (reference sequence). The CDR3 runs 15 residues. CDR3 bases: TGTGCCAGCAGCTATCCCGGACAGCGCACAGATACGCAGTATTTT. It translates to CASSYPGQRTDTQYF.

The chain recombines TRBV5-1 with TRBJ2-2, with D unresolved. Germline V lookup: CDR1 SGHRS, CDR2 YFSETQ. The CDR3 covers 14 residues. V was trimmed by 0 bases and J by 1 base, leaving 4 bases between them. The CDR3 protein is CASSLALNTGELFF. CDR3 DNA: TGCGCCAGCAGCTTGGCCCTGAACACCGGGGAGCTGTTTTTT.

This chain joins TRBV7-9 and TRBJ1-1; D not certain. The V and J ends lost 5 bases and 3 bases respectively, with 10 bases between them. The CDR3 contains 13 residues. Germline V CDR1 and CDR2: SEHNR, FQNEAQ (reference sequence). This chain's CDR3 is CASSPGLDTEAFF. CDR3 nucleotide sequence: TGTGCCAGCAGCCCCGGACTGGACACTGAAGCTTTCTTT.

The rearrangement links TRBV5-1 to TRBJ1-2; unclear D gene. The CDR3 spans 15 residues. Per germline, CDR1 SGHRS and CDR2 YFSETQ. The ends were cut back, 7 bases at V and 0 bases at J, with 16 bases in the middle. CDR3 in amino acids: CASQDTPNSNYGYTF. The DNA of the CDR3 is TGCGCCAGCCAAGACACGCCGAACTCTAACTATGGCTACACCTTC.